This TCR beta chain was recovered during a study of blood T cell repertoires in COVID-19. Looking at the study overall: Samples taken during acute and convalescent COVID-19 were collected in the United States, Italy and Spain.

Some clones are missing from TCRdb's copy, which holds only in-frame ones; the method was immunoSEQ multiplex PCR. The data show approximately 200,000 clones, around 85% seen once. Germline V gives CDR1 LNHDA, CDR2 SQIVND (reference sequence). The CDR3 sequence is 16 residues long. V gave up 6 bases and J gave up 4 bases; unmatched junction bases: 11. Cohort 3 donors were reported recovered after two negative PCRs, clearance, or symptom resolution. The sequenced sample was PBMCs or T cells enriched from blood (not recorded which). The sequence was collected from a man aged 35 to 55 who had recovered from COVID-19. The V and J genes are TRBV19 and TRBJ2-7, with TRBD1 identical over 11 bases. The CDR3 region is CASSLDAGTGGYEQYF. DNA of the CDR3: TGTGCCAGTAGCCTGGACGCCGGGACAGGGGGGTACGAGCAGTACTTC.